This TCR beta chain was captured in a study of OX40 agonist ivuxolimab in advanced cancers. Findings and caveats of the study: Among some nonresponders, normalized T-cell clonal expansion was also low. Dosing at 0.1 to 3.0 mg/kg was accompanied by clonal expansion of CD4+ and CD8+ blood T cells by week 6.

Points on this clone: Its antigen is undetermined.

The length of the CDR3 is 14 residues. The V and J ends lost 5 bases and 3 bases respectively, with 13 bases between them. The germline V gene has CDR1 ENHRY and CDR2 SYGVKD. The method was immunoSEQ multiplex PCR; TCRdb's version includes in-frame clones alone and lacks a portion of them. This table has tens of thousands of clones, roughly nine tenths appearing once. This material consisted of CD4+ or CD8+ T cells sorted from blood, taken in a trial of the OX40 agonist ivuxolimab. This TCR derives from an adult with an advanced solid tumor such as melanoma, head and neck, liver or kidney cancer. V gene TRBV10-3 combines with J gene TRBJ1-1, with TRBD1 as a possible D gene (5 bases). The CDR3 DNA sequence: TGTGCCATCAGTCGGACTGGGGGGGACACTGAAGCTTTCTTT. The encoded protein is CAISRTGGDTEAFF.